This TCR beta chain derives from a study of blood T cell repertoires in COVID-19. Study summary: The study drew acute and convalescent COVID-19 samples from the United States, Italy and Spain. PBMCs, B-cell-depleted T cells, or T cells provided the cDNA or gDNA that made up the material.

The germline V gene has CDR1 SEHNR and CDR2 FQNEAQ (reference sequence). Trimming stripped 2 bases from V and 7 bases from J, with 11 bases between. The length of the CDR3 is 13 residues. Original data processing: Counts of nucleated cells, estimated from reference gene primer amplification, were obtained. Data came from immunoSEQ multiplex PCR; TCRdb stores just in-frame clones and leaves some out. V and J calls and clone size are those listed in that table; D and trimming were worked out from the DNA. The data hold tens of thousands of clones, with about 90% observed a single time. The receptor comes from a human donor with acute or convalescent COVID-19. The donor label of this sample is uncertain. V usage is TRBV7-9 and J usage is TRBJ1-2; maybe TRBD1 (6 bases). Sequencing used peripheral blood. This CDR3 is CASSLPQGLGYTF. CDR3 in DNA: TGTGCCAGCAGCTTACCACAGGGTCTTGGCTACACCTTC.